The 17 T cell receptor beta chains below all came from one sample that was sequenced in a study of T cell changes during pregnancy in multiple sclerosis. TCRdb's copy holds only in-frame clones and misses some; the assay was immunoSEQ multiplex PCR. Of 70,000 or so clones listed, 92% are singletons. This sample comprised peripheral blood, obtained in the third trimester of pregnancy. These TCRs come from a female donor in good health, enrolled as a control in a pregnancy study.

V and J are TRBV28 and TRBJ2-7; TRBD1 is a possible D gene (5 bases). This CDR3 contains 13 residues. Germline CDR1 MDHEN, CDR2 SYDVKM. V lost 7 bases, J lost 2 bases, and 12 bases lay in between. The CDR3 nucleotides are TGTGCCAGCAACCCGACAGACGCCTACGAGCAGTACTTC. It translates to CASNPTDAYEQYF. Full variable domain (outside the CDR3, taken from reference TRBV28 and TRBJ2-7): DVKVTQSSRYLVKRTGEKVFLECVQDMDHENMFWYRQDPGLGLRLIYFSYDVKMKEKGDIPEGYSVSREKKERFSLILESASTNQTSMYLCASNPTDAYEQYFGPGTRLTVT.

The chain couples TRBV7-8 to TRBJ2-7; 12 bases line up with TRBD2. Unmatched junction bases numbered 5, after V lost 5 bases and J lost 0 bases. The CDR3 has 16 residues. Germline CDR1 SGHVS, CDR2 FQNEAQ. The chain's CDR3 is CASSEGTSGSSYEQYF. CDR3 bases: TGTGCCAGCAGCGAAGGGACTAGCGGGTCCTCCTACGAGCAGTACTTC.

This clone was counted a single time. The CDR3 region is CASSVDAQGETQYF. The CDR3 bases are TGTGCCAGCAGCGTAGATGCACAGGGAGAGACCCAGTACTTC. The V gene is TRBV9, the J gene TRBJ2-5; D is perhaps TRBD1 (6 bases). Trimming cost V 0 bases and J 4 bases, with 10 bases left between them. The germline V gene has CDR1 SGDLS and CDR2 YYNGEE. This CDR3 spans 14 amino acids.

The chain couples TRBV7-2 to TRBJ2-7; 7 nucleotides agree with TRBD2. Germline V gives CDR1 SGHTA, CDR2 FQGNSA. CDR3 length: 13 amino acids. Trimming took 2 bases from V and 4 from J; bases not matched to a gene: 2. The CDR3 region has the DNA TGTGCCAGCAGCTTAAAAGCGGGATACGAGCAGTACTTC. Residues: CASSLKAGYEQYF.

This clone has just one count. The V and J genes are TRBV5-6 and TRBJ2-7, with 7 bases aligning to TRBD2. The length of the CDR3 is 14 residues. The ends lost 5 bases at V and 10 bases at J; junction bases unmatched: 15. The germline gives CDR1 SGHDT, CDR2 YYEEEE. The CDR3: CASSLVGLAADQYF. The CDR3 nucleotides read TGTGCCAGCAGTCTGGTCGGGCTAGCGGCCGACCAGTACTTC.

This chain uses TRBV9 with TRBJ2-1; TRBD2 matches 9 bases. CDR3 size: 17 residues. Germline V CDR1 and CDR2: SGDLS, YYNGEE. The J segment lost 9 bases and the V segment lost 5 bases, leaving 18 bases of the junction unmatched. The CDR3 nucleotides are TGTGCCAGCAGAGCCCCCCCTGTAGCGGGAGAATCTGGTGAGCAGTTCTTC. This encodes CASRAPPVAGESGEQFF.

This chain joins TRBV5-1 and TRBJ1-2; 8 bases fit TRBD1. From germline, CDR1 is SGHRS and CDR2 YFSETQ. The CDR3 contains 16 residues. V lost 0 bases, J lost 4 bases, and 8 bases stayed unmatched. CDR3 bases: TGCGCCAGCAGCTTGGGGGCAGGGGGCGAACTCTATGGCTACACCTTC. It specifies CASSLGAGGELYGYTF.

The J gene is TRBJ1-1, the V gene TRBV30; D not resolved. Trimming cost V 1 base and J 3 bases, with 9 bases left between them. Germline V lookup: CDR1 GTSNPN, CDR2 SVGIG (reference sequence). This CDR3 spans 13 amino acids. CDR3 loop: CAWSAESYTEAFF. The CDR3 DNA sequence: TGTGCCTGGAGTGCGGAGTCTTACACTGAAGCTTTCTTT.

The sample holds a few counts of this clone. The chain uses TRBV25-1 and TRBJ2-7; 7 bases fit TRBD1. CDR1 is MGHDK and CDR2 is SYGVNS in the germline V gene. The CDR3 has 14 amino acids. Trimming took 5 bases from V and 2 from J; bases not matched to a gene: 6. Here the CDR3 reads CASSPRDRPYEQYF. The CDR3 bases are TGTGCCAGCAGTCCCCGGGACAGACCCTACGAGCAGTACTTC.

The sample holds one count of this clone. The chain employs TRBV6-1 and TRBJ2-4, with 7 nucleotides matching TRBD2. CDR1 is MNHNS and CDR2 is SASEGT in the germline V gene. The ends lost 7 bases at V and 6 bases at J; junction bases unmatched: 12. The length of the CDR3 is 15 residues. CDR3 in amino acids: CASIMNGLVGNIQYF. For the CDR3, the DNA is TGTGCCAGCATCATGAACGGACTAGTAGGAAACATTCAGTACTTC.

In DNA form, the CDR3 reads TGTGCCTGGAGTGTAGCGGCACCGGCTAATGAAAAACTGTTTTTT. Translation gives CAWSVAAPANEKLFF. The chain carries TRBV30 and TRBJ1-4; no firm D call. The length of the CDR3 is 15 residues. Trimming left V 0 bases short and J 3 bases short, with 11 bases between. Germline assignment: CDR1 GTSNPN and CDR2 SVGIG (reference sequence).

The CDR3 coding sequence is TGTGCCAGTAGTCGGGGGGGACAGACTCGGGCGGGGAAACTGTTTTTT. It specifies CASSRGGQTRAGKLFF. The chain recombines TRBV19 with TRBJ1-4, with TRBD1 identical over 7 bases. V dropped 5 bases and J dropped 11; count of bases not matched to a gene: 17. CDR1 is LNHDA, CDR2 SQIVND, per germline (reference sequence). This CDR3 spans 16 amino acids.

The chain couples TRBV7-2 to TRBJ2-7; 8 positions agree with TRBD2. CDR1 and CDR2 from the germline V gene are SGHTA and FQGNSA. The V segment lost 3 bases and the J segment 4 bases; nucleotides outside the gene matches: 14. There are 17 residues in the CDR3. The CDR3 here is CASSFLRHSGAPYEQYF. CDR3 sequence (DNA): TGTGCCAGCAGCTTTCTACGTCATAGCGGGGCTCCATACGAGCAGTACTTC.

The chain has TRBV28 and TRBJ2-1; TRBD1 might be the D (5 bases). Trimming took off 6 bases at V and 2 bases at J, with 14 bases between the two ends. Per germline, CDR1 MDHEN and CDR2 SYDVKM. The CDR3 spans 15 residues. CDR3 amino acids: CASRRLGVAYNEQFF. The CDR3, as DNA: TGTGCCAGCAGAAGGTTAGGGGTGGCCTACAATGAGCAGTTCTTC.

The chain employs TRBV6-1 and TRBJ1-1; D remains ambiguous. Trimming shortened V by 6 bases and J by 7 bases, and 15 bases separated the two germline ends. CDR3 size: 13 residues. Germline CDR1 MNHNS, CDR2 SASEGT. CDR3 bases: TGTGCCAGCAGCACGAAACGTGGCGGTGAAGCTTTCTTT. Translating gives CASSTKRGGEAFF.

This clone was detected once. V gene TRBV7-2 combines with J gene TRBJ2-7, with 13 bases identical to TRBD2. Germline trimming cut 5 bases from V and 5 bases from J; bases unmatched to any gene: 9. The CDR3 contains 16 residues. Germline V gives CDR1 SGHTA, CDR2 FQGNSA. CDR3 protein: CASSKGTSGIIHEQYF. In nucleotides, the CDR3 is TGTGCCAGCAGCAAGGGGACTAGCGGGATTATCCACGAGCAGTACTTC. The entire variable domain, with the rest obtained from reference TRBV7-2 and TRBJ2-7, is as follows: GAGVSQSPSNKVTEKGKDVELRCDPISGHTALYWYRQSLGQGLEFLIYFQGNSAPDKSGLPSDRFSAERTGGSVSTLTIQRTQQEDSAVYLCASSKGTSGIIHEQYFGPGTRLTVT.

The chain uses TRBV5-6 and TRBJ2-1; perhaps TRBD1 as D (6 bases). This CDR3 is built from 13 residues. Germline-derived CDR1 and CDR2 are SGHDT and YYEEEE. Trimming cost V 1 base and J 9 bases, with 11 bases left between them. This CDR3 reads CASSLNRVSEQFF. The CDR3 bases are TGTGCCAGCAGCTTGAACAGGGTCAGTGAGCAGTTCTTC.